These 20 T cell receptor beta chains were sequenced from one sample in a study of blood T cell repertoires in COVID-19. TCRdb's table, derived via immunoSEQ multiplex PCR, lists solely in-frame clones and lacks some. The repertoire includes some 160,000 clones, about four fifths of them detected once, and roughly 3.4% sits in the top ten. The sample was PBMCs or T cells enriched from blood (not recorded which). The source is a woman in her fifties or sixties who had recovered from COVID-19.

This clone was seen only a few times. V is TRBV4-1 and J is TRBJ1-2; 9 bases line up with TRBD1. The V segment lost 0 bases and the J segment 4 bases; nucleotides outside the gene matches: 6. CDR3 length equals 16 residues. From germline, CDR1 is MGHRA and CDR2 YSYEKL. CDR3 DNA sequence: TGCGCCAGCAGCCAAGATGGGACAGGGAACCTCTATGGCTACACCTTC. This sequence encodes CASSQDGTGNLYGYTF.

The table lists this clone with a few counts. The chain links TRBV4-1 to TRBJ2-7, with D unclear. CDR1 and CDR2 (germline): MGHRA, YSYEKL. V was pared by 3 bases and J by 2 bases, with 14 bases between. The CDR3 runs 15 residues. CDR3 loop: CASSHLVRSPYEQYF. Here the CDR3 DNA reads TGCGCCAGCAGCCACCTCGTCCGTTCTCCCTACGAGCAGTACTTC.

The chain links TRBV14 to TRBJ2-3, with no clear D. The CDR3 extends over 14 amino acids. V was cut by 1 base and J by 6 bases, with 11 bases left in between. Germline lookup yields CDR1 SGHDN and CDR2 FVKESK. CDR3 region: CASSQGRKADTQYF. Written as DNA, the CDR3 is TGTGCCAGCAGCCAAGGCAGGAAGGCGGATACGCAGTATTTT. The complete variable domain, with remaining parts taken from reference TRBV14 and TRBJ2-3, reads EAGVTQFPSHSVIEKGQTVTLRCDPISGHDNLYWYRRVMGKEIKFLLHFVKESKQDESGMPNNRFLAERTGGTYSTLKVQPAELEDSGVYFCASSQGRKADTQYFGPGTRLTVL.

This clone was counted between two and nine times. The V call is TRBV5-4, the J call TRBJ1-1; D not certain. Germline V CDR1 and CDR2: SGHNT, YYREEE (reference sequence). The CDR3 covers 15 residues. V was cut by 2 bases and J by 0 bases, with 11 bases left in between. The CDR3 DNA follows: TGTGCCAGCAGCTTCGGTGGAGCCCTGAACACTGAAGCTTTCTTT. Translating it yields CASSFGGALNTEAFF.

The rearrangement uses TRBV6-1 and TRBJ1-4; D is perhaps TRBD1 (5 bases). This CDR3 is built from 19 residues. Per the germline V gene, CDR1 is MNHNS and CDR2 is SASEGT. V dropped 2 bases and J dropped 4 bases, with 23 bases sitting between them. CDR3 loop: CASSESPRAPFIRNEKLFF. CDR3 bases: TGTGCCAGCAGTGAATCCCCCAGGGCCCCTTTCATCCGTAATGAAAAACTGTTTTTT.

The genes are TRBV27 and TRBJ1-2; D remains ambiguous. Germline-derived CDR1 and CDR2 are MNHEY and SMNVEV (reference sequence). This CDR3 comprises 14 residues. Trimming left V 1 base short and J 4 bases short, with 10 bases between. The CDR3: CASSLFGSGYGYTF. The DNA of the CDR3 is TGTGCCAGCAGTTTATTTGGGAGCGGCTATGGCTACACCTTC.

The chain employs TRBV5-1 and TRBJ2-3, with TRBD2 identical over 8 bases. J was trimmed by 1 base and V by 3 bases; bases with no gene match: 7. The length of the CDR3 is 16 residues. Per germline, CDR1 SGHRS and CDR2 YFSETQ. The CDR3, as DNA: TGCGCCAGCAGCTCCGTTGACGGGGGGGGCACAGATACGCAGTATTTT. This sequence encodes CASSSVDGGGTDTQYF.

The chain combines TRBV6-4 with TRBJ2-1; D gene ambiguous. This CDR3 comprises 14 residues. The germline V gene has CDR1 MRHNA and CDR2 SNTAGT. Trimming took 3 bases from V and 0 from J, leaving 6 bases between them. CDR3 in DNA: TGTGCCAGCAGTGAAAGGAGCTCCTACAATGAGCAGTTCTTC. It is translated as CASSERSSYNEQFF.

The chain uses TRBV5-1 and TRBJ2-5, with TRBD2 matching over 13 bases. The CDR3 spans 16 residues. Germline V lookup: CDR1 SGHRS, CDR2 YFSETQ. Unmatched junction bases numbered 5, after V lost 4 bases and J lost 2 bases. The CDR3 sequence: CASSPGTSGEQETQYF. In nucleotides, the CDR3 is TGCGCCAGCAGCCCCGGGACTAGCGGGGAGCAAGAGACCCAGTACTTC.

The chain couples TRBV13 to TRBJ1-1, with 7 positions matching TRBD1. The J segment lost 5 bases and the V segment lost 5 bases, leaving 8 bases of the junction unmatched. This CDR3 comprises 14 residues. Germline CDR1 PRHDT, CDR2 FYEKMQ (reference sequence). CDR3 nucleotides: TGTGCCAGCAGCGTACAGGGGCGGGCGACTGAAGCTTTCTTT. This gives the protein CASSVQGRATEAFF.

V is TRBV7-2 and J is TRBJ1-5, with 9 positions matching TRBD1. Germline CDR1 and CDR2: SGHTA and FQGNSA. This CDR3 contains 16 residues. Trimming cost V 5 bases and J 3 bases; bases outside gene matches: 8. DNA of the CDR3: TGTGCCAGCAGCCGGAGGGACAGGGAGGCCAATCAGCCCCAGCATTTT. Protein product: CASSRRDREANQPQHF.

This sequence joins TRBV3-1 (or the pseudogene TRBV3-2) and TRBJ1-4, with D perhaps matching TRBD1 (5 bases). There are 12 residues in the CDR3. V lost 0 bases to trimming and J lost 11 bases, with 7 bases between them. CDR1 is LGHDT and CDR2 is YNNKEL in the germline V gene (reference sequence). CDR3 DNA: TGTGCCAGCAGCCAAGACAGGGCCAAACTGTTTTTT. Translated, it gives CASSQDRAKLFF.

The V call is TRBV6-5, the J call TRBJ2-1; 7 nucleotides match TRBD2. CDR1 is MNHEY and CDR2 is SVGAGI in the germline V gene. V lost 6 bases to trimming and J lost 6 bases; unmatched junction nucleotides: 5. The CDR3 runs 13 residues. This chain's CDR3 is CASSLTSLNEQFF. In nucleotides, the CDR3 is TGTGCCAGCAGCCTGACTAGCCTCAATGAGCAGTTCTTC.

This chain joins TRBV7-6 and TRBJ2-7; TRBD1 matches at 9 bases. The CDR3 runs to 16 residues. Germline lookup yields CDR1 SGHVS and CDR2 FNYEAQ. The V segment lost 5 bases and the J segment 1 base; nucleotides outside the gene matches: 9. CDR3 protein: CASSPRGQGYSYEQYF. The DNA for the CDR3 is TGTGCCAGCAGCCCAAGGGGACAGGGCTATTCCTACGAGCAGTACTTC.

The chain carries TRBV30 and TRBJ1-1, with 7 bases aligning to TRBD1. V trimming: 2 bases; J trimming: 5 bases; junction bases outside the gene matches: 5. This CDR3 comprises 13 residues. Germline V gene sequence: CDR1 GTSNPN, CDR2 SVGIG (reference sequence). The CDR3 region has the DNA TGTGCCTGGAGTAGACAGGGAATTACTGAAGCTTTCTTT. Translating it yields CAWSRQGITEAFF.

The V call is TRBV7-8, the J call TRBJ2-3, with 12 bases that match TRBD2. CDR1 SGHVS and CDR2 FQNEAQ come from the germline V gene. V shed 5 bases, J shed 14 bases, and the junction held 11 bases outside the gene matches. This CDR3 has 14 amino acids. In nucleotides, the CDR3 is TGTGCCAGCAGCCCTAACTTTTCTAGCGGGGGGGGGTATTTT. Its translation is CASSPNFSSGGGYF.

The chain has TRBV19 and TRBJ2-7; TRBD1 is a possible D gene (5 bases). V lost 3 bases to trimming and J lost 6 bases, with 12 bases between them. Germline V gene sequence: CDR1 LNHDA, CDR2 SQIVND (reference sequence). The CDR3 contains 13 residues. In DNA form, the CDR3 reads TGTGCCAGTAGTATTACAGGCACCGGCGAGCAGTACTTC. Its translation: CASSITGTGEQYF.

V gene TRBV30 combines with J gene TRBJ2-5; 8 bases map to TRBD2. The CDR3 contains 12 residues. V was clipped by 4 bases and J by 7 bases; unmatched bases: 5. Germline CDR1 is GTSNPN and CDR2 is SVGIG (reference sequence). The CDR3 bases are TGTGCCTGGACTAGCGGGTCTGGGACCCAGTACTTC. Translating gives CAWTSGSGTQYF.

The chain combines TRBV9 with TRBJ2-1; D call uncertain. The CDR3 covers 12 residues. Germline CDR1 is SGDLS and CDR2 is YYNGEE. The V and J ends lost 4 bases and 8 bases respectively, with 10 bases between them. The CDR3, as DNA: TGTGCCAGCAGCCCAGGTGGTGATGAGCAGTTCTTC. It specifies CASSPGGDEQFF.

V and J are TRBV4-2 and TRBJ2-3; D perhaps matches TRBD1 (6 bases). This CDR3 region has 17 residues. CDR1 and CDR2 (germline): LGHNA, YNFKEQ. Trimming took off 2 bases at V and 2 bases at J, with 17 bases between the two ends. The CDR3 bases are TGTGCCAGCAGCCAAACAGGGACCCAGGGTGCCACAGATACGCAGTATTTT. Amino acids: CASSQTGTQGATDTQYF.